The rows below give T cell receptor beta chains drawn from one sample of a study of shared T cell receptors in the human thymus. The method was immunoSEQ multiplex PCR; TCRdb's version includes in-frame clones alone and lacks a portion of them. The table shows 640,000 or so clones, with about 89% occurring only once. This same sample was also part of a study on human thymus T cells.

Sequenced sample: thymocytes. Receptors were obtained from a boy younger than two with a congenital heart defect. The CDR3 runs from the conserved cysteine through the conserved F or W. The D gene is left open where the match is weak. Size is omitted from some rows. Given values are once, few, many or a class for expanded clones.

- TRBJ1-2 TRBV5-6 - TGTGCCAGCACCAGGGCAAACTATGGCTACACCTTC CASTRANYGYTF
- TRBJ2-1 TRBV5-4 - TGTGCCAGCAGCTTTGGCGGGAATGAGCAGTTCTTC CASSFGGNEQFF
- TRBJ1-3 TRBV18 TRBD1 TGTGCCAGCTCACCACAGGGAAACCACAGGGGGACCGGCTCTGGAAACACCATATATTTT CASSPQGNHRGTGSGNTIYF
- TRBJ2-1 TRBV19 - TGTGCCAGTAGCCACGGAGGACAGAGTTACAATGAGCAGTTCTTC CASSHGGQSYNEQFF
- TRBJ2-7 TRBV7-2 TRBD2 TGTGCCAGCAGCCCCCTTAGCGGGGGGGAATTTAGGGAGCAGTACTTC CASSPLSGGEFREQYF
once TRBJ2-1 TRBV11-2 - TGTGCCAGCAGCTTAGAAGTTTCCCTAATGCATGAGCAGTTCTTC CASSLEVSLMHEQFF
- TRBJ2-3 TRBV14 TRBD2 TGTGCCAGCAGCCAAGTAGTCACTAGCGGGTACTTTCCAGATACGCAGTATTTT CASSQVVTSGYFPDTQYF
- TRBJ1-6 TRBV6-1 - TGTGCCATATCGGCAGGGGAAGAGTCATCCCCCCTCCACTTT CAISAGEESSPLHF
once TRBJ2-5 TRBV4-3 - TGCGCCAGCAGCCAAGGCAACAGGAATCAAGAGACCCAGTACTTC CASSQGNRNQETQYF
- TRBJ2-2 TRBV19 TRBD1 TGTGCCAGTAGTAAACACAGGGGTAATCGTAACACCGGGGAGCTGTTTTTT CASSKHRGNRNTGELFF
- TRBJ1-2 TRBV19 - TGTGCCAGTAGTATCGGGTACGGACACAACTATGGCTACACCTTC CASSIGYGHNYGYTF
- TRBJ2-7 TRBV27 TRBD1 TGTGCCAGCAGGCCCTCAGAGACAGGGGGCTACGAGCAGTACTTC CASRPSETGGYEQYF
- TRBJ2-1 TRBV7-4 TRBD2 TGTGCCAGCAGCGATACTGGGACTAGCGGGAGGCAAGACAATGAGCAGTTCTTC CASSDTGTSGRQDNEQFF